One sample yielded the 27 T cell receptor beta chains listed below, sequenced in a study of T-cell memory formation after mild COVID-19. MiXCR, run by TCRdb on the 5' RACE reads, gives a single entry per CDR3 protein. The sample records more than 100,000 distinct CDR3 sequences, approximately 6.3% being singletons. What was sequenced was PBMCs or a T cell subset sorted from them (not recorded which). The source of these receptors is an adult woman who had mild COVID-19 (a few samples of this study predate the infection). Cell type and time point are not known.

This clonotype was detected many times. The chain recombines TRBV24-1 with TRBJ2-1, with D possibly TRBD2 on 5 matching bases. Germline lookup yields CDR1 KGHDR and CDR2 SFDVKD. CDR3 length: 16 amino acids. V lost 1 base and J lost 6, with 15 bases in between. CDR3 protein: CATSDFDGKRANEQFF. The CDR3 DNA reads TGTGCCACCAGTGATTTCGACGGCAAGAGGGCCAATGAGCAGTTCTTC.

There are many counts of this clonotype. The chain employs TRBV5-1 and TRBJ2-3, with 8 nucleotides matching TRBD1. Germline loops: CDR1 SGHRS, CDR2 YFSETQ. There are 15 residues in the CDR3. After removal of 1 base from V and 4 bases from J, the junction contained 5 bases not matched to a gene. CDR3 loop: CASSLRQGASDTQYF. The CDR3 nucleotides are TGCGCCAGCAGCTTGCGCCAGGGGGCTTCAGATACGCAGTATTTT.

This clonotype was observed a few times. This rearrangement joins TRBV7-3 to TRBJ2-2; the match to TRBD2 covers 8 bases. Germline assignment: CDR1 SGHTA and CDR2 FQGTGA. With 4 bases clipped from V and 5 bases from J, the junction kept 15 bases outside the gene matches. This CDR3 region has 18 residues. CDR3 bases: TGTGCCAGCAGCTCGAACCCTCTAACGGGAGGGAGGACCGGGGAGCTGTTTTTT. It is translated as CASSSNPLTGGRTGELFF.

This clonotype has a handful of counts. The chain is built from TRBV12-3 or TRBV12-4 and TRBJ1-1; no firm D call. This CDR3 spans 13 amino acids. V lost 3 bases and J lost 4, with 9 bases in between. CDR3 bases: TGTGCCAGCAGTTTTCTGGGAGGCACTGAAGCTTTCTTT. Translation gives CASSFLGGTEAFF.

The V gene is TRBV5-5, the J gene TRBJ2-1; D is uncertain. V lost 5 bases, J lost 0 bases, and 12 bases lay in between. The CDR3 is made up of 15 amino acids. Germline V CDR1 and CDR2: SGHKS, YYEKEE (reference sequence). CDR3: CASSLDVASYNEQFF. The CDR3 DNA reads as TGTGCCAGCAGTCTGGACGTGGCCTCCTACAATGAGCAGTTCTTC.

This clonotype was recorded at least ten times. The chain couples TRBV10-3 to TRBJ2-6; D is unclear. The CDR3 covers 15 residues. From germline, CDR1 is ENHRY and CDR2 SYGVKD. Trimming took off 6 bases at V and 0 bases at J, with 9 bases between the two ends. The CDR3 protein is CAIRGDLSGANVLTF. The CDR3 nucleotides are TGTGCCATCAGGGGTGACCTCTCTGGGGCCAACGTCCTGACTTTC.

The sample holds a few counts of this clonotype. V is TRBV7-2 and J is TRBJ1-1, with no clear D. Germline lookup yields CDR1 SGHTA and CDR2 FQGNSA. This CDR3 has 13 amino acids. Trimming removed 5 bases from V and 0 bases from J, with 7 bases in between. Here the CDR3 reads CASSRRVNTEAFF. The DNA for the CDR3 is TGTGCCAGCAGCCGAAGGGTGAACACTGAAGCTTTCTTT.

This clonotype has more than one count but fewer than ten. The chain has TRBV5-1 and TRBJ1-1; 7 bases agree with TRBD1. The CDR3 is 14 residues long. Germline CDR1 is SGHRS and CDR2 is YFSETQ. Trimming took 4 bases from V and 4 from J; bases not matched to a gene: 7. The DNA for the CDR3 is TGCGCCAGCAGCCTGGGACAGTGGGGCACTGAAGCTTTCTTT. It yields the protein CASSLGQWGTEAFF.

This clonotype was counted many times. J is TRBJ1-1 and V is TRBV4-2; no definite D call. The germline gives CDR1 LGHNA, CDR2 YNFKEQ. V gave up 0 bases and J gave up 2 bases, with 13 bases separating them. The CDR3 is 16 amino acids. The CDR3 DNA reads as TGTGCCAGCAGCCAAGATTCTACCGCGATCAACACTGAAGCTTTCTTT. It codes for CASSQDSTAINTEAFF.

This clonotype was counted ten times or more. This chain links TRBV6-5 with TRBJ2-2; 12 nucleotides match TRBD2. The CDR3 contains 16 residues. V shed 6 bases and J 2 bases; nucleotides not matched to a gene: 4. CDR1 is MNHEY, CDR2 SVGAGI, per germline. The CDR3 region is CASRTLAGGNTGELFF. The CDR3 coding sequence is TGTGCCAGCAGAACACTAGCGGGAGGCAACACCGGGGAGCTGTTTTTT.

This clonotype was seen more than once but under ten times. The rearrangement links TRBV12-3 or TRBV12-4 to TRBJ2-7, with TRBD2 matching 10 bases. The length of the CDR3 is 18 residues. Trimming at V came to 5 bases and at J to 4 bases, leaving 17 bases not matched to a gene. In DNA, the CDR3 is TGTGCCAGCAGTGCCCGGGGGTGGGCTAGCGGGAGATCATACGAGCAGTACTTC. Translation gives CASSARGWASGRSYEQYF.

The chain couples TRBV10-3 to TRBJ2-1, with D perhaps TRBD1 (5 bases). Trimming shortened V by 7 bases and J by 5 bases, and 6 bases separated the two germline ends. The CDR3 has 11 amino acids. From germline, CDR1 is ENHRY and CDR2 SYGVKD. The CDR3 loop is CAIKGDNEQFF. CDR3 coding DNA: TGTGCCATCAAAGGGGACAATGAGCAGTTCTTC.

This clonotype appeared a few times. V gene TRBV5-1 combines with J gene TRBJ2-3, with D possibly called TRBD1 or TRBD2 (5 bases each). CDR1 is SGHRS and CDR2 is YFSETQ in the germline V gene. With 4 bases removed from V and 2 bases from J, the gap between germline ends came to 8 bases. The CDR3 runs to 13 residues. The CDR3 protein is CASSKGTTDTQYF. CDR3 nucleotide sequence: TGCGCCAGCAGCAAAGGGACCACAGATACGCAGTATTTT.

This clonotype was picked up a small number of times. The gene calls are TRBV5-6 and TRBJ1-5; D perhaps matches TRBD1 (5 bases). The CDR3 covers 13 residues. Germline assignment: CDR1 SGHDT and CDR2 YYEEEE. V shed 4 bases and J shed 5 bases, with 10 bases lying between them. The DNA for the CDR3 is TGTGCCAGCAGCGTGGGACTTGATCAGCCCCAGCATTTT. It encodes CASSVGLDQPQHF.

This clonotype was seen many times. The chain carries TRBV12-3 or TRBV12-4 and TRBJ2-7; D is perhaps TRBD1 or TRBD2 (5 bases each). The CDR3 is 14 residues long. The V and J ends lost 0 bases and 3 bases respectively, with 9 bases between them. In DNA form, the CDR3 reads TGTGCCAGCAGTTTAGCCGGGGCCCACTACGAGCAGTACTTC. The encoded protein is CASSLAGAHYEQYF.

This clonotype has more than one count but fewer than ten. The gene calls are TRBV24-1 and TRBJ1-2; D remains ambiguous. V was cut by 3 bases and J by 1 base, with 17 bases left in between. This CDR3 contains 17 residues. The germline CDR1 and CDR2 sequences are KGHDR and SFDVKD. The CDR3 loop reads CATSDPSEGSGNYGYTF. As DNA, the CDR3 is TGTGCCACCAGTGATCCCTCTGAGGGTTCCGGTAACTATGGCTACACCTTC.

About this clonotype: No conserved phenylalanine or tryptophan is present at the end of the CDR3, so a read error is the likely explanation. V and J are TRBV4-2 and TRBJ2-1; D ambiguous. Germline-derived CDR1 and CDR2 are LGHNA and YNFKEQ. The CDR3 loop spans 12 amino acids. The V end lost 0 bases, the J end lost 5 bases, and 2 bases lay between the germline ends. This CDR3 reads CASSQDDNEQFL. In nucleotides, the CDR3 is TGTGCCAGCAGCCAAGATGACAATGAGCAGTTCTTA.

CDR3 region: CASSPYVGVTGAGANVLTF. CDR3 bases: TGTGCCAGCAGCCCCTATGTGGGAGTGACAGGGGCTGGGGCCAACGTCCTGACTTTC. The chain recombines TRBV4-2 with TRBJ2-6; TRBD1 matches at 8 bases. Germline CDR1 LGHNA, CDR2 YNFKEQ. J was trimmed by 2 bases and V by 4 bases; bases with no gene match: 13. The CDR3 is made up of 19 amino acids.

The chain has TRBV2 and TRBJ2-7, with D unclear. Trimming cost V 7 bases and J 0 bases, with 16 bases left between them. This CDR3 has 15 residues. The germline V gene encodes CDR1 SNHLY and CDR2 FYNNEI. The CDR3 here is CASTEQGVSSYEQYF. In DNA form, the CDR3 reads TGTGCCAGCACCGAACAAGGAGTCAGCTCCTACGAGCAGTACTTC.

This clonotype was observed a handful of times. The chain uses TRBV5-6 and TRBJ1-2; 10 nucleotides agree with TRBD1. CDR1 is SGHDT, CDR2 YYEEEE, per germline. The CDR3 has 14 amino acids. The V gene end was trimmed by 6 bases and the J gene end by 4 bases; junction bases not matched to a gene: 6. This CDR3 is CASTRQGAFYGYTF. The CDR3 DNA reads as TGTGCCAGCACCAGACAGGGGGCCTTCTATGGCTACACCTTC.

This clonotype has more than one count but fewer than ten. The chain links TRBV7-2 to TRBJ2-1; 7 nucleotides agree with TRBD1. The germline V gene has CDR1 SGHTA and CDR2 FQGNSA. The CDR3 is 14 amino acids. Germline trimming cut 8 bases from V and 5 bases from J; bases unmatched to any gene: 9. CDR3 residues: CASSGQAENNEQFF. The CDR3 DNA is TGTGCCAGCTCTGGACAGGCGGAAAACAATGAGCAGTTCTTC.

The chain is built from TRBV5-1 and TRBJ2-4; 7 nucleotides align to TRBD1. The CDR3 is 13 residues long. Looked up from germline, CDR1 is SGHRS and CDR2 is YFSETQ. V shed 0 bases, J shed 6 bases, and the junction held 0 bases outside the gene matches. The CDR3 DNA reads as TGCGCCAGCAGCTTGGCAGGGGGAAACATTCAGTACTTC. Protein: CASSLAGGNIQYF.

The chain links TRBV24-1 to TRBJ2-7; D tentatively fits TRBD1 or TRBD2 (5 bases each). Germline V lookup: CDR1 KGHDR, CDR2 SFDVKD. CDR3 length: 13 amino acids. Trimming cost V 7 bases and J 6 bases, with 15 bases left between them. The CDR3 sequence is CATSSGALGEQYF. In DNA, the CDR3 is TGTGCCACCAGCTCCGGGGCTCTCGGCGAGCAGTACTTC.

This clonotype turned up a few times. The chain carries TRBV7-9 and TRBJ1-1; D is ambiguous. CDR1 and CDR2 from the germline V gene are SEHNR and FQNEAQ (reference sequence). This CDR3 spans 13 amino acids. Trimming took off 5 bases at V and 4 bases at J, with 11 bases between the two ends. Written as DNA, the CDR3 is TGTGCCAGCAGCCTCTCCCACAGCACTGAAGCTTTCTTT. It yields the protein CASSLSHSTEAFF.

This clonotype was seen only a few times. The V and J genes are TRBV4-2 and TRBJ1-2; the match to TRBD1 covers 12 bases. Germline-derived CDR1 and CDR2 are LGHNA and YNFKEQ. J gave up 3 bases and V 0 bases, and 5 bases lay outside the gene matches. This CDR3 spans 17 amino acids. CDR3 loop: CASSQDGGQGAHYGYTF. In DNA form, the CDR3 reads TGTGCCAGCAGCCAAGATGGGGGACAGGGGGCGCACTATGGCTACACCTTC.

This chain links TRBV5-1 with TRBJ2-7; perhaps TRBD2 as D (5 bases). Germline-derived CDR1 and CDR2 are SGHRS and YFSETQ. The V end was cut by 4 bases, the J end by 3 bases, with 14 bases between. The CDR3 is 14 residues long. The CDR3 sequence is CASSQDTTNYEQYF. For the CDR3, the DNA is TGCGCCAGCAGCCAAGATACGACTAACTACGAGCAGTACTTC.

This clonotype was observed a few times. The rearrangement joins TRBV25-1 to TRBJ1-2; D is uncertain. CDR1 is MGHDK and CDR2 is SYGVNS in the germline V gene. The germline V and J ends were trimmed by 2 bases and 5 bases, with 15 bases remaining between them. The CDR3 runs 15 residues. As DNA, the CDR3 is TGTGCCAGCAGTGAACCGGAGGTCTCAATATATGGCTACACCTTC. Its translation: CASSEPEVSIYGYTF.